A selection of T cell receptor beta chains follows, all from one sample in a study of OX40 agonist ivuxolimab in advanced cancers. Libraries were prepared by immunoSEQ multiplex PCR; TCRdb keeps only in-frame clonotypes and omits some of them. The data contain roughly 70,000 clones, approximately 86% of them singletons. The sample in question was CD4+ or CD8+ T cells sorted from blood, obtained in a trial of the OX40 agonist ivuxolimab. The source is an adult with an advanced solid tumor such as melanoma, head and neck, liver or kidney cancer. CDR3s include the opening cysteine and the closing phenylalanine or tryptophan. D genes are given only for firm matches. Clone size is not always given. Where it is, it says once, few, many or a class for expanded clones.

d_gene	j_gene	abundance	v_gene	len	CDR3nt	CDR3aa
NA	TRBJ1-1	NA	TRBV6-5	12	TGTGCCAGCAGTCCGGGACACACTGAAGCTTTCTTT	CASSPGHTEAFF
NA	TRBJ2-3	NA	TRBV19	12	TGTGCCAGTAGTTCTCTTGGAGATACGCAGTATTTT	CASSSLGDTQYF
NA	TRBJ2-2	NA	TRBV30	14	TGTGCCTGGAGAGGCCAACAGGGATCCGGGGAGCTGTTTTTT	CAWRGQQGSGELFF
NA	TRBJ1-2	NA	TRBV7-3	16	TGTGCCAGCAGCCCCGAACATGCGGACAGCCCCTATGGCTACACCTTC	CASSPEHADSPYGYTF
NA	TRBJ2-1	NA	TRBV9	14	TGTGCCAGCAGCGTATTAGGGACGGACAATGAGCAGTTCTTC	CASSVLGTDNEQFF
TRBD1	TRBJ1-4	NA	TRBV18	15	TGTGCCAGCTCTCCTGGACAGGGAGTAGGTGAAAAACTGTTTTTT	CASSPGQGVGEKLFF
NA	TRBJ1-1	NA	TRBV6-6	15	TGTGCCAGCAGTTACTCGTTCCAGGGGCAAACTGAAGCTTTCTTT	CASSYSFQGQTEAFF
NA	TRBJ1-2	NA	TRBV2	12	TGTGCCAGCAGTGAGCAGACCTATGGCTACACCTTC	CASSEQTYGYTF
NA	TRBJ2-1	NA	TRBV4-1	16	TGCGCCAGCAGCCAAGGTAGGACAGCTAACTACAATGAGCAGTTCTTC	CASSQGRTANYNEQFF
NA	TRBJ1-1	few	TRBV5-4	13	TGTGCCAGCAGCTTGGTGTCCCCAGGGGAAGCTTTCTTT	CASSLVSPGEAFF
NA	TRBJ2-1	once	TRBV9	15	TGTGCCAGCAGCGTAGGAAGGGGTTCCTACAATGAGCAGTTCTTC	CASSVGRGSYNEQFF
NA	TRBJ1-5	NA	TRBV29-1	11	TGCAGCGCAATGACCGGACAGCTCCAGCATTTT	CSAMTGQLQHF
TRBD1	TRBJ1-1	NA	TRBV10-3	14	TGTGCCATCAGTGAGACAGGGGAGGACACTGAAGCTTTCTTT	CAISETGEDTEAFF
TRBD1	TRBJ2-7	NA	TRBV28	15	TGTGCCAGCGGAAACTCCGGGACAGCCAGCTACGAGCAGTACTTC	CASGNSGTASYEQYF
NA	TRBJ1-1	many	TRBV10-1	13	TGCGCCAGCAAAGAGGGCAGGGACACTGAAGCTTTCTTT	CASKEGRDTEAFF
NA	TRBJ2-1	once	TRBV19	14	TGTGCCAGTCGAATAAGGGGGAAGGGTAATGAGCAGTTCTTC	CASRIRGKGNEQFF
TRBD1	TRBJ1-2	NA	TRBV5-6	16	TGTGCCAGCAGCGGGGGCGTAGGGGGCTATAGCTATGGCTACACCTTC	CASSGGVGGYSYGYTF
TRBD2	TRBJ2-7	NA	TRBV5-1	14	TGCGCCAGCAGCTGGGGACTAGAGTCCTACGAGCAGTACTTC	CASSWGLESYEQYF
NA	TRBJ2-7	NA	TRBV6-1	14	TGTGCCAGCAGTGACAGGGTCGAGTACTACGAGCAGTACTTC	CASSDRVEYYEQYF
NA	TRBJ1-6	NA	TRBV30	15	TGTGCCTGGATCTCGGGGAGGTCCTATAATTCACCCCTCCACTTT	CAWISGRSYNSPLHF
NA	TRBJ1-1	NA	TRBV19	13	TGTGCCAGTACTGACAGACTGGGGACTGAAGCTTTCTTT	CASTDRLGTEAFF
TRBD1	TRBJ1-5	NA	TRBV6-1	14	TGTGCCAGCAATCGGGACAGGGGGCCCCAGCCCCAGCATTTT	CASNRDRGPQPQHF
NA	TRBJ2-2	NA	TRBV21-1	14	TGTGCCAGCAGCATTTTGAGGGACTCCGGGGAGCTGTTTTTT	CASSILRDSGELFF
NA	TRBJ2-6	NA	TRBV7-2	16	TGTGCCAGCAGCTTATGGGGGGCGACTGGGGCCAACGTCCTGACTTTC	CASSLWGATGANVLTF
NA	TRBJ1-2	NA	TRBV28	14	TGTGCCAGCAGTCCAACGACGGTAAGGAGTGGCTACACCTTC	CASSPTTVRSGYTF
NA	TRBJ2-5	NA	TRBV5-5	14	TGTGCCAGCAGCTCCGCAGTGGGGCCGGAGACCCAGTACTTC	CASSSAVGPETQYF
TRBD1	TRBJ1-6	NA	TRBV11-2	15	TGTGCCAGCAGCAGGCGACAGGGGGCGGGTTCACCCCTCCACTTT	CASSRRQGAGSPLHF
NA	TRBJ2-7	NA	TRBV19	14	TGTGCCAGTAGTATCATCCAGGGTTCCTACGAGCAGTACTTC	CASSIIQGSYEQYF
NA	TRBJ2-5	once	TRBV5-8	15	TGTGCCAGCAGCTCACCCTCTGGAGGCCAAGAGACCCAGTACTTC	CASSSPSGGQETQYF
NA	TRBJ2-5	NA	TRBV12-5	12	TGTGCTAGTGCCTTGGGAGAGGAGACCCAGTACTTC	CASALGEETQYF
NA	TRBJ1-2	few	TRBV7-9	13	TGTGCCAGCAGCGCCGCAGGATTTTATGGCTACACCTTC	CASSAAGFYGYTF
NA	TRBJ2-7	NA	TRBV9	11	TGTGCCAGTCCCAACCGCTACGAGCAGTACTTC	CASPNRYEQYF
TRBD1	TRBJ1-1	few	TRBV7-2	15	TGTGCCAGCAGCGAAGGGACAGGGGGCCGCACTGAAGCTTTCTTT	CASSEGTGGRTEAFF